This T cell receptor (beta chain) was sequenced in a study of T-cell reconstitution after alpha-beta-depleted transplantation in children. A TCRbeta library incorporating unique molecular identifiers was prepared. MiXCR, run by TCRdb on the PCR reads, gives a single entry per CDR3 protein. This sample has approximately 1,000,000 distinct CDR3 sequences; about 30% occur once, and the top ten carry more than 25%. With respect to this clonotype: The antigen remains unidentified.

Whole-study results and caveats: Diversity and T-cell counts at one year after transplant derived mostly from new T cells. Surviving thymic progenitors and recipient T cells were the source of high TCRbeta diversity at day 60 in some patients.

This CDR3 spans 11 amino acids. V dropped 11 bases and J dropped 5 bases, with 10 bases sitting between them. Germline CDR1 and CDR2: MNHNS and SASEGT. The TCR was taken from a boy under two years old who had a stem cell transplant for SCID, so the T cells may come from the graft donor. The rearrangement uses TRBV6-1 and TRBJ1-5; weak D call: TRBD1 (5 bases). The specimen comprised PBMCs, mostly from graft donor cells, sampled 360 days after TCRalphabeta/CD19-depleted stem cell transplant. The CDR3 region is CALGRHQPQHF. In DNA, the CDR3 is TGTGCCTTGGGGCGGCATCAGCCCCAGCATTTT.